The 22 T cell receptor beta chains below all came from one sample that was sequenced in a study of tumor and adjacent non-tumor tissue in lung cancer. A modified ARM-PCR protocol with three rounds of nested PCR amplified TCRbeta. Each CDR3 protein gets one entry after TCRdb re-called the multiplex PCR reads with MiXCR. The sample holds about 110,000 distinct CDR3 sequences, 75% to 90% seen once. The template was RNA from unsorted bulk tissue. The sequenced sample consisted of lung tumor tissue. These receptors were collected from an older man with non-small cell lung cancer.

As for this clonotype: This is likely a read error, given that the CDR3 carries no conserved phenylalanine or tryptophan at its end. The DNA is left out, because the CDR3 cannot be placed on it with certainty; the CDR3 is given as TCRdb lists it. This chain connects TRBV11-3 to TRBJ1-1. The CDR3 is 13 amino acids in total, end residues counted. The germline V gene encodes CDR1 SGHNT and CDR2 YENEEA. CDR3 amino acids: CASSFRRSTEAFV.

About this clonotype itself: A junction boundary mismatches the germline segment, possibly from a read error. The CDR3 DNA is TGCAGAGCTAGAGTATTGGGGGGGGATAAGACCCAGTACTTC. Translation gives CRARVLGGDKTQYF. This chain joins TRBV20-1 and TRBJ2-5; 7 bases are shared with TRBD2. CDR3 length: 14 amino acids. Germline values: CDR1 DFQATT, CDR2 SNEGSKA (reference sequence).

With respect to this clonotype: The junction does not match germline at one end; this may be a read error. The chain has TRBV11-3 and TRBJ2-7; the D is unclear. CDR3 size: 15 residues. Germline V CDR1 and CDR2: SGHNT, YENEEA. CDR3 protein: CASRPMSVSVYEQYF. DNA for the CDR3: TGCGCCAGCAGGCCGATGTCAGTTTCCGTGTACGAGCAGTACTTC.

A word on this clonotype: Germline and junction disagree at one end, which may indicate a read error. This rearrangement joins TRBV12-3 or TRBV12-4 to TRBJ2-5; 10 positions match TRBD2. This CDR3 contains 15 residues. The DNA for the CDR3 is TGTGCCATCAGCAGGCTAGCGGGAGTGGTGGAGACACAGTACTTC. Encoded protein: CAISRLAGVVETQYF.

With regard to this clonotype: This CDR3 fails to terminate in the conserved phenylalanine or tryptophan, so it likely reflects a read error. CDR3 bases: TGTGTCAGCAGCAAAGGGGGGAATCAAGCTTTCGTT. Residues: CVSSKGGNQAFV. This chain links TRBV6-6 with TRBJ1-1; possibly TRBD1 for D (6 bases). CDR3 size: 12 residues. The germline CDR1 and CDR2 sequences are MNHNY and SVGAGI (reference sequence).

In DNA form, the CDR3 reads TGTTTCAGCGGCGTGGGACAGGGGCTTAACTACGAGCAGTACTTC. It codes for CFSGVGQGLNYEQYF. V gene TRBV6-1 combines with J gene TRBJ2-7; 10 nucleotides match TRBD1. CDR3 length: 15 amino acids. The V gene's germline CDR1 is MNHNS and CDR2 SASEGT.

To note about this clonotype: Sequence at one end of the junction differs from germline and may be a read error. The rearrangement joins TRBV6-1 to TRBJ1-1; no clear D. Per the germline V gene, CDR1 is MNHNS and CDR2 is SASEGT. CDR3 length equals 14 residues. In DNA form, the CDR3 reads TGTACCAGCACCGAAGGTCGGCGGCACACTAAAGCTGTCTTT. Its protein is CTSTEGRRHTKAVF.

The chain combines TRBV6-2 or TRBV6-3 with TRBJ1-1; D perhaps matches TRBD1 (5 bases). The ends were cut back, 6 bases at V and 4 bases at J, with 9 bases in the middle. There are 12 residues in the CDR3. Germline V gene lookup returns CDR1 MNHEY and CDR2 SVGEGT. The chain's CDR3 is CASRYRSTEAFF. The CDR3, as DNA: TGTGCCAGCAGGTACAGGAGCACTGAAGCTTTCTTT.

Remarks on this clonotype: The CDR3 does not end in the conserved phenylalanine or tryptophan, so this is likely a read error. The V and J genes are TRBV11-2 and TRBJ1-1, with TRBD1 as a possible D gene (6 bases). The CDR3 has 14 amino acids. Germline V gene lookup returns CDR1 SGHAT and CDR2 FQNNGV. CDR3 sequence reads: CASNFGGGRTEAFI. The CDR3 DNA is TGTGCCAGCAACTTCGGCGGGGGCCGGACTGAGGCTTTCATT.

V gene TRBV6-2 or TRBV6-3 combines with J gene TRBJ2-2; D gene ambiguous. Germline V gene data show CDR1 as MNHEY and CDR2 as SVGEGT. This CDR3 has 16 amino acids. V gave up 4 bases and J gave up 7 bases, with 19 bases separating them. The CDR3 spells CASSSSDGQDNGELFF. CDR3 nucleotides: TGTGCCAGCAGTTCCTCAGATGGCCAAGACAACGGGGAGCTGTTTTTT.

To note about this clonotype: A junction boundary mismatches the germline segment, possibly from a read error. The chain is built from TRBV6-1 and TRBJ2-6; TRBD2 is a possible D gene (5 bases). Germline CDR1 reads MNHNS; CDR2 reads SASEGT. The CDR3 spans 14 residues. DNA of the CDR3: TGTACCAGCAGTGAGAGGGCTGGGGCCAACGTCCTGACTTTC. Its translation: CTSSERAGANVLTF.

Details on this clonotype: A junction boundary mismatches the germline segment, possibly from a read error. The rearrangement uses TRBV4-2 and TRBJ2-3; 7 bases fit TRBD1. The CDR3 has 14 residues. The germline V gene encodes CDR1 LGHNA and CDR2 YNFKEQ. As DNA, the CDR3 is TGTGCCAGTTCGAGAGGAGGTGGGACAGATATGCAGTATTTT. Protein: CASSRGGGTDMQYF.

This clonotype is labeled as medium-sized. The chain couples TRBV5-4 to TRBJ2-3; TRBD2 aligns across 9 bases. The CDR3 totals 15 residues. CDR1 and CDR2 (germline): SGHNT, YYREEE (reference sequence). The ends lost 4 bases at V and 4 bases at J; junction bases unmatched: 7. The CDR3 spells CASSQKAGGPDTQYF. CDR3 DNA: TGTGCCAGCAGCCAAAAAGCGGGAGGACCAGATACGCAGTATTTT. Supplemented by reference TRBV5-4 and TRBJ2-3, the full variable domain reads ETGVTQSPTHLIKTRGQQVTLRCSSQSGHNTVSWYQQALGQGPQFIFQYYREEENGRGNFPPRFSGLQFPNYSSELNVNALELDDSALYLCASSQKAGGPDTQYFGPGTRLTVL.

A remark on this clonotype: This may stem from a read error, because a much larger clone lies one nucleotide away. As the CDR3 is not closed by the conserved phenylalanine or tryptophan, this likely results from a read error. V and J are TRBV29-1 and TRBJ1-5; no firm D call. Germline V gene lookup returns CDR1 SQVTM and CDR2 ANQGSEA. This CDR3 has 13 residues. Deletions cut 7 bases from V and 3 bases from J, with 13 bases between. DNA for the CDR3: TGCAGCGCTTTGACGTATAACAATCAGCCCCAGCATCTT. This encodes CSALTYNNQPQHL.

The rearrangement links TRBV12-3 or TRBV12-4 to TRBJ1-5; D is ambiguous. With 10 bases removed from V and 6 bases from J, the gap between germline ends came to 13 bases. CDR3 size: 12 residues. The CDR3 loop is CATSDRVQPQHF. As DNA, the CDR3 is TGTGCCACCAGCGATAGGGTTCAGCCCCAGCATTTT.

The chain links TRBV11-3 to TRBJ2-1, with 9 bases lining up with TRBD2. The CDR3 runs to 19 residues. Trimming removed 1 base from V and 5 bases from J; junction bases left unmatched: 15. Per germline, CDR1 SGHNT and CDR2 YENEEA. The CDR3 bases are TGTGCCAGCAGCTTAGTAGGTAGCGGGAGAACCCTATCAGACAATGAGCAGTTCTTC. Protein product: CASSLVGSGRTLSDNEQFF. Supplemented by reference TRBV11-3 and TRBJ2-1, the full variable domain reads EAGVVQSPRYKIIEKKQPVAFWCNPISGHNTLYWYLQNLGQGPELLIRYENEEAVDDSQLPKDRFSAERLKGVDSTLKIQPAELGDSAVYLCASSLVGSGRTLSDNEQFFGPGTRLTVL.

On this clonotype: One end of the junction fails to match germline, which may point to a read error. The CDR3 here is CASSLVRSNQDTQYF. The CDR3 nucleotides read TGTGCCAGCAGCCTGGTTAGGTCTAATCAAGATACCCAGTACTTC. The V and J genes are TRBV11-1 and TRBJ2-5, with D unresolved. In germline, CDR1 is SGHAT, CDR2 FQDESV (reference sequence). This CDR3 is 15 amino acids long.

Details on this clonotype: Its ends do not fully match the called genes, so a read error is possible. The chain recombines TRBV12-3 or TRBV12-4 with TRBJ2-5, with 10 bases identical to TRBD2. This CDR3 comprises 15 residues. The CDR3 loop reads CASSRLAGVVEIQYF. The CDR3 nucleotides are TGTGCCAGCAGCAGGCTAGCGGGGGTGGTGGAGATCCAGTACTTC.

This clonotype was found a few times. This CDR3 fails to terminate in the conserved phenylalanine or tryptophan, so it likely reflects a read error. It is unclear where the CDR3 begins or ends on the DNA, so no DNA is shown, and the CDR3 is as TCRdb lists it. The V call is TRBV12-3 or TRBV12-4, the J call TRBJ2-2; TRBD2 is the table's D call, not checked against the DNA. Ends included, the CDR3 has 12 residues. The CDR3 spells CASTAYNGEVFS.

With respect to this clonotype: Since no conserved phenylalanine or tryptophan closes the CDR3, a read error is the likely cause. V gene TRBV10-3 combines with J gene TRBJ2-1; possibly TRBD1 or TRBD2 for D (5 bases each). The CDR3 has 15 amino acids. Germline V gene sequence: CDR1 ENHRY, CDR2 SYGVKD. Deletions cut 9 bases from V and 0 bases from J, with 15 bases between. The CDR3 reads CAITQKGSSYNEQFL. In nucleotides, the CDR3 is TGTGCCATTACCCAAAAGGGGAGCTCCTACAATGAGCAGTTCTTA.

For this clonotype: Just one base apart from a much larger clone, this may be a read error. The rearrangement links TRBV5-1 to TRBJ2-3; D call uncertain. Per germline, CDR1 SGHRS and CDR2 YFSETQ. Trimming pared 4 bases from V and 8 bases from J, leaving 20 bases between. This CDR3 comprises 15 residues. The CDR3 reads CASSQSPRLEGTQYF. As DNA, the CDR3 is TGCGCCAGCAGCCAGTCTCCCCGCTTGGAAGGTACGCAGTATTTT.

A word on this clonotype: The conserved closing phenylalanine or tryptophan is absent in this CDR3, likely reflecting a read error. The chain is built from TRBV10-1 and TRBJ2-5; D may be TRBD2 (6 bases). Germline lookup yields CDR1 WNHNN and CDR2 SYGVQD (reference sequence). The CDR3 runs 13 residues. The V end was cut by 9 bases, the J end by 5 bases, with 16 bases between. The CDR3 reads CASSRLVRETQYS. DNA of the CDR3: TGCGCCAGTAGTCGACTAGTACGCGAGACCCAGTACTCC.